Presented here are 9 T cell receptor beta chains from one specimen sequenced in a study of vaccination effects on CD4 cells after COVID-19. Sequencing followed a ViraFEST assay step that expanded antigen-specific CD4+ T cells with viral peptide pools. Researchers isolated CD4+ T cells once 9 to 11 days of culture had elapsed. Subjects were given two BNT162b2 or mRNA-1273 vaccine doses. Data came from immunoSEQ multiplex PCR; TCRdb stores just in-frame clones and leaves some out. The table lists 65,000 to 70,000 clones, roughly 79% of them singletons. Their antigens remain unidentified. This specimen consisted of CD4+ T cells from PBMCs cultured with HCoV-OC43 spike peptides, obtained after COVID-19 vaccination. Subset here: HCoV-OC43 spike overlapping peptide pool stimulation. The receptors were gathered from a human donor who received a COVID-19 vaccine.

The chain uses TRBV28 and TRBJ2-7; 7 bases match TRBD1. Germline trimming cut 10 bases from V and 0 bases from J; bases unmatched to any gene: 9. This CDR3 is built from 14 residues. In germline, CDR1 is MDHEN, CDR2 SYDVKM. CDR3 DNA: TGTGCCACCAGAAACAGGGGCGACTCCTACGAGCAGTACGTC. Translation gives CATRNRGDSYEQYV.

This clone has only one observation. The chain employs TRBV2 and TRBJ2-7; tentatively, D is TRBD1 or TRBD2 (5 bases each). V lost 3 bases, J lost 6 bases, and 12 bases lay in between. The CDR3 consists of 13 residues. Looked up from germline, CDR1 is SNHLY and CDR2 is FYNNEI. The CDR3 protein is CASSESWGSEQYV. The CDR3 DNA reads TGTGCCAGCAGTGAGAGTTGGGGGTCCGAGCAGTACGTC.

J is TRBJ2-5 and V is TRBV7-3; weak D call: TRBD2 (5 bases). V gave up 1 base and J gave up 5 bases, with 11 bases separating them. This CDR3 region has 14 residues. Germline values: CDR1 SGHTA, CDR2 FQGTGA. The CDR3 here is CASSLSGLGETQYF. The CDR3 DNA is TGTGCCAGCAGCTTAAGCGGGCTTGGTGAGACCCAGTACTTC.

The chain has TRBV3-1 (or the pseudogene TRBV3-2) and TRBJ1-2; no clear D gene. The CDR3 spans 12 residues. The V and J ends lost 5 bases and 8 bases respectively, with 12 bases between them. Germline loops: CDR1 LGHDT, CDR2 YNNKEL (reference sequence). The CDR3 protein is CASSNPKRGYTF. The CDR3 nucleotides read TGTGCCAGCAGCAACCCCAAGAGGGGCTACACCTTC.

The rearrangement links TRBV5-5 to TRBJ1-5, with D maybe TRBD1 (5 bases). Trimming took off 5 bases at V and 0 bases at J, with 12 bases between the two ends. In germline, CDR1 is SGHKS, CDR2 YYEKEE (reference sequence). The CDR3 consists of 15 residues. CDR3: CASSPPGNSNQPQHF. The CDR3 DNA is TGTGCCAGCAGTCCGCCAGGGAATAGCAATCAGCCCCAGCATTTT.

The table lists this clone with a few counts. V and J are TRBV7-6 and TRBJ2-2, with TRBD2 as a possible D gene (7 bases). Germline V gene sequence: CDR1 SGHVS, CDR2 FNYEAQ. This CDR3 comprises 15 residues. The germline V and J ends were trimmed by 6 bases and 2 bases, with 13 bases remaining between them. CDR3 residues: CASRGGQGNTGELFF. CDR3 nucleotide sequence: TGTGCCAGCAGGGGGGGGCAGGGAAACACCGGGGAGCTGTTTTTT.

The chain carries TRBV12-3 or TRBV12-4 and TRBJ1-1; 9 nucleotides match TRBD1. Losses at the gene ends were 7 bases for V and 8 bases for J; bases not matched to a gene: 8. The CDR3 length is 13 residues. The CDR3 DNA is TGTGCCAGCATATTTAAAACAGGGGGCGAAGCTTTCTTT. Translating it yields CASIFKTGGEAFF.

This chain's CDR3 is CASSELGGTGVVTDTQYF. CDR3 DNA: TGTGCCAGCAGTGAATTGGGAGGGACAGGGGTTGTAACAGATACGCAGTATTTT. The chain recombines TRBV6-1 with TRBJ2-3, with TRBD1 identical over 10 bases. V lost 2 bases and J lost 3; bases outside the gene matches: 11. CDR3 length: 18 amino acids. Germline lookup yields CDR1 MNHNS and CDR2 SASEGT.

V gene TRBV5-1 combines with J gene TRBJ2-5; 10 positions agree with TRBD2. Germline V gives CDR1 SGHRS, CDR2 YFSETQ. J lost 5 bases, V lost 3 bases, and 7 bases had no gene match. There are 15 residues in the CDR3. The CDR3 loop is CASSSLAGAGETQYF. CDR3 DNA: TGCGCCAGCAGCTCCCTAGCGGGGGCCGGGGAGACCCAGTACTTC.